A single sample is the source of the 7 T cell receptor beta chains below, sequenced in a study of CD8+CD57+ T cells in acquired aplastic anemia. Profiling that covered TCR beta VDJ and CDR3 relied on genomic DNA as its template. From the reads, TCRdb called clonotypes with MiXCR, one entry per CDR3 protein. The sample lists a few hundred thousand distinct CDR3 sequences, 61% occurring once. Sequenced input: sorted CD4+, CD8+, or CD8+CD57+ T cells (not recorded which) from PBMCs. The receptors stem from a human donor in good health.

This clonotype was found many times. The rearrangement links TRBV6-5 to TRBJ1-1; unclear D gene. The CDR3 sequence is 16 residues long. The germline V gene encodes CDR1 MNHEY and CDR2 SVGAGI. V shed 1 base and J shed 0 bases, with 12 bases lying between them. The CDR3 here is CASSYYRSAMNTEAFF. The CDR3 DNA is TGTGCCAGCAGTTACTATAGGAGCGCTATGAACACTGAAGCTTTCTTT.

V gene TRBV29-1 combines with J gene TRBJ1-1, with TRBD1 matching over 7 bases. The V and J ends lost 7 bases and 1 base, in that order; junction bases with no gene match: 18. This CDR3 has 17 residues. Per germline, CDR1 SQVTM and CDR2 ANQGSEA. The CDR3, as DNA: TGCAGCGCCGGGGCCCTATCCGGGACAGTGAAGAACACTGAAGCTTTCTTT. Translation: CSAGALSGTVKNTEAFF. Full variable domain (missing parts from reference TRBV29-1 and TRBJ1-1): SAVISQKPSRDICQRGTSLTIQCQVDSQVTMMFWYRQQPGQSLTLIATANQGSEATYESGFVIDKFPISRPNLTFSTLTVSNMSPEDSSIYLCSAGALSGTVKNTEAFFGQGTRLTVV.

Many counts were recorded for this clonotype. This rearrangement joins TRBV7-8 to TRBJ1-1, with D possibly being TRBD1 (5 bases). Germline values: CDR1 SGHVS, CDR2 FQNEAQ. CDR3 length: 15 residues. Trimming shortened V by 5 bases and J by 2 bases, and 15 bases separated the two germline ends. The DNA for the CDR3 is TGTGCCAGCAGCGGGGCACTAAGCTTAAACACTGAAGCTTTCTTT. It encodes CASSGALSLNTEAFF.

V usage is TRBV10-3 and J usage is TRBJ2-5; D gene ambiguous. Trimming took 6 bases from V and 1 from J, leaving 9 bases between them. Germline CDR1 is ENHRY and CDR2 is SYGVKD. The CDR3 contains 13 residues. Here the CDR3 reads CAIRGSSQETQYF. The DNA of the CDR3 is TGTGCCATCAGGGGGTCAAGCCAAGAGACCCAGTACTTC.

This clonotype was found many times. This chain links TRBV7-8 with TRBJ2-7; 12 positions agree with TRBD2. V trimming: 2 bases; J trimming: 6 bases; junction bases outside the gene matches: 8. Germline assignment: CDR1 SGHVS and CDR2 FQNEAQ. The CDR3 spans 16 residues. CDR3 nucleotide sequence: TGTGCCAGCAGCTTACTAGCGGGGGGGCCGATCGCCGAGCAGTACTTC. It encodes CASSLLAGGPIAEQYF.

The V call is TRBV24-1, the J call TRBJ2-2; 8 positions match TRBD2. Germline CDR1 reads KGHDR; CDR2 reads SFDVKD. V trimming: 5 bases; J trimming: 7 bases; junction bases outside the gene matches: 8. This CDR3 has 15 residues. CDR3: CATSVPGGAVGELFF. The CDR3 bases are TGTGCCACCAGTGTGCCCGGGGGGGCCGTCGGGGAGCTGTTTTTT.

The chain recombines TRBV7-9 with TRBJ1-3; 8 nucleotides agree with TRBD1. CDR1 SEHNR and CDR2 FQNEAQ come from the germline V gene (reference sequence). J was trimmed by 0 bases and V by 4 bases; bases with no gene match: 2. The CDR3 extends over 15 amino acids. The CDR3: CASSYTGGSGNTIYF. CDR3 DNA sequence: TGTGCCAGCAGCTACACAGGGGGCTCTGGAAACACCATATATTTT.